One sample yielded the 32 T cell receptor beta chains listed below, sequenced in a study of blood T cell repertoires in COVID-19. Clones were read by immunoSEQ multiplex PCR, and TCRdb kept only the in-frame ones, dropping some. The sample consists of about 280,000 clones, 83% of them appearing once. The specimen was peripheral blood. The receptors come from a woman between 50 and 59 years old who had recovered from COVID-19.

The CDR3: CASSIGGSEQYF. CDR3 coding DNA: TGTGCCAGTAGTATAGGAGGGTCCGAGCAGTACTTC. This rearrangement joins TRBV19 to TRBJ2-7; possible D gene TRBD2, 5 bases. From germline, CDR1 is LNHDA and CDR2 SQIVND (reference sequence). V lost 1 base and J lost 6, with 7 bases in between. The CDR3 sequence is 12 residues long.

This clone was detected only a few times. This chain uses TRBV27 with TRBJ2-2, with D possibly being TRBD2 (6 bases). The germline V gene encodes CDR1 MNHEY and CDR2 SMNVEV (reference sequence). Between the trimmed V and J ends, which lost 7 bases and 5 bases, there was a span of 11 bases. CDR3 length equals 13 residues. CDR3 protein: CASTAGTTGELFF. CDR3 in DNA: TGTGCCAGCACCGCCGGGACTACCGGGGAGCTGTTTTTT.

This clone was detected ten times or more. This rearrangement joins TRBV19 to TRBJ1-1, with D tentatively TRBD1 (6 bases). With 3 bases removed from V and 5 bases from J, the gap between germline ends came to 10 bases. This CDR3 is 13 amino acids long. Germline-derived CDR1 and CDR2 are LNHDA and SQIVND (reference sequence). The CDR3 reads CASSMGAATEAFF. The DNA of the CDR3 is TGTGCCAGTAGTATGGGGGCTGCTACTGAAGCTTTCTTT.

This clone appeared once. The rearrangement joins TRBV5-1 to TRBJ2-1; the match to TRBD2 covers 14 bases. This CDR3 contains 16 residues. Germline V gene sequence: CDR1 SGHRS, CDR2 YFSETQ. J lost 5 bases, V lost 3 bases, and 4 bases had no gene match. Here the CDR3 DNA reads TGCGCCAGCAGCTCTGGACTAGCGGGGGGACACAATGAGCAGTTCTTC. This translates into CASSSGLAGGHNEQFF.

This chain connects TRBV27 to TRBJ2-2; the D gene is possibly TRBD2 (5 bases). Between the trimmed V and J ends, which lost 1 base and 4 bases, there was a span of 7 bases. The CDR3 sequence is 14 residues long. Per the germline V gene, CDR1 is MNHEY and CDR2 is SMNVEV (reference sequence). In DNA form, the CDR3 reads TGTGCCAGCAGTTTATTGGCGGGCACCGGGGAGCTGTTTTTT. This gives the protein CASSLLAGTGELFF.

In DNA form, the CDR3 reads TGTGCCAGCAGTGAAGCCTACAGAACTAACTATGGCTACACCTTC. Translated: CASSEAYRTNYGYTF. This sequence joins TRBV6-1 and TRBJ1-2, with unresolved D. Trimming removed 0 bases at V and 0 bases at J, with 8 bases between. The CDR3 covers 15 residues. CDR1 and CDR2 from the germline V gene are MNHNS and SASEGT.

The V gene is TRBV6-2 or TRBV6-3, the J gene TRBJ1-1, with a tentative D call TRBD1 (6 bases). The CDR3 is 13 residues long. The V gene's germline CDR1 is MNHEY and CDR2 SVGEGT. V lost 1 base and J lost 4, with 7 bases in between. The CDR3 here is CASSYLGATEAFF. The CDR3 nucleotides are TGTGCCAGCAGTTACTTGGGGGCCACTGAAGCTTTCTTT.

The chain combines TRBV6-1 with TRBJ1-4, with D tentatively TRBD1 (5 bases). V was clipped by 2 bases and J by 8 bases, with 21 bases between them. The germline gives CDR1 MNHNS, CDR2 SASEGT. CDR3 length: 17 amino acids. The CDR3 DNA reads TGTGCCAGCAGTGAAAGAAGAACGGGGCCCCGGGGGGAAAAACTGTTTTTT. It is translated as CASSERRTGPRGEKLFF.

The CDR3, as DNA: TGTGCCAGCCGAGCTGGTGAGCAGTTCTTC. Residues: CASRAGEQFF. This chain uses TRBV12-3 or TRBV12-4 with TRBJ2-1; D is undetermined. The CDR3 spans 10 residues. V was shortened by 8 bases and J by 9 bases, with 8 bases between the two germline ends.

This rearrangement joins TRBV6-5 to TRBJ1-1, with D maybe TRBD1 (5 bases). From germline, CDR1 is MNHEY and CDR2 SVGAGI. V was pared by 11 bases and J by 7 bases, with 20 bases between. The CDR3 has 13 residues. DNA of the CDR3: TGTGCCTCTACTTTGCACGGGGGAGGTGAAGCTTTCTTT. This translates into CASTLHGGGEAFF.

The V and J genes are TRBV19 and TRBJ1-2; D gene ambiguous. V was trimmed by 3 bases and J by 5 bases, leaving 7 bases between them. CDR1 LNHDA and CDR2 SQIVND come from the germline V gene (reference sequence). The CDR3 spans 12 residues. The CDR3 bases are TGTGCCAGTAGTATGACTCGATATGGCTACACCTTC. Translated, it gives CASSMTRYGYTF.

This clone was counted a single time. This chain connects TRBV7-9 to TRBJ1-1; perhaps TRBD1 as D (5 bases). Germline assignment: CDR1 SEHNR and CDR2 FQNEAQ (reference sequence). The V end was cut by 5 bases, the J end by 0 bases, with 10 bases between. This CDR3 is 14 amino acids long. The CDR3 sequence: CASSKDTMNTEAFF. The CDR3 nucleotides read TGTGCCAGCAGCAAGGACACCATGAACACTGAAGCTTTCTTT.

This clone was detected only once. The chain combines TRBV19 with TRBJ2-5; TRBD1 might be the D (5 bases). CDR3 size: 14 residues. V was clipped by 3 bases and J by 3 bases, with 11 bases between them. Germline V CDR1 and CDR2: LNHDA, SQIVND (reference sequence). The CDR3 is CASSIRANKETQYF. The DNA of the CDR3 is TGTGCCAGTAGTATCAGGGCTAATAAAGAGACCCAGTACTTC.

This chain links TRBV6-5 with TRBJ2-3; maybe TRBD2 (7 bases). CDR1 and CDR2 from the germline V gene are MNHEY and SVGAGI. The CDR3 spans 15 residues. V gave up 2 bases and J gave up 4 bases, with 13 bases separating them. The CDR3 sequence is CASSYRGGQADTQYF. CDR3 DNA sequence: TGTGCCAGCAGTTACAGGGGGGGCCAGGCAGATACGCAGTATTTT.

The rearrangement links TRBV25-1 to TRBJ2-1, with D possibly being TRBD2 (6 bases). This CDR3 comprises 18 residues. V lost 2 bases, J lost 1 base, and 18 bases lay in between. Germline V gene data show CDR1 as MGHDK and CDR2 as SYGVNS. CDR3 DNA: TGTGCCAGCAGTGAACCCCCCGGAGGGCGGGGTTCCTACAATGAGCAGTTCTTC. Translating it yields CASSEPPGGRGSYNEQFF.

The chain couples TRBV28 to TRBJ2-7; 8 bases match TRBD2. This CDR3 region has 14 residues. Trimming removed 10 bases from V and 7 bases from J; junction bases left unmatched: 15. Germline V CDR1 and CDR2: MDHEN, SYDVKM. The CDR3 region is CATTSAGASFEQYF. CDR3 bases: TGTGCCACCACCTCAGCGGGAGCGTCGTTTGAGCAGTACTTC. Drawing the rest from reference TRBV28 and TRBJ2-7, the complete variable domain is DVKVTQSSRYLVKRTGEKVFLECVQDMDHENMFWYRQDPGLGLRLIYFSYDVKMKEKGDIPEGYSVSREKKERFSLILESASTNQTSMYLCATTSAGASFEQYFGPGTRLTVT.

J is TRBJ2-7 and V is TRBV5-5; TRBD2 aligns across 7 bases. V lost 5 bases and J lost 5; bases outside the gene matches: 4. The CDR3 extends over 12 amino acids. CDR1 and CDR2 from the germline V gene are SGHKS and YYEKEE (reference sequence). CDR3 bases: TGTGCCAGCAGTTCCAGCGGGGACGAGCAGTACTTC. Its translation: CASSSSGDEQYF. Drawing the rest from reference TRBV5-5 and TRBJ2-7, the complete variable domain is DAGVTQSPTHLIKTRGQQVTLRCSPISGHKSVSWYQQVLGQGPQFIFQYYEKEERGRGNFPDRFSARQFPNYSSELNVNALLLGDSALYLCASSSSGDEQYFGPGTRLTVT.

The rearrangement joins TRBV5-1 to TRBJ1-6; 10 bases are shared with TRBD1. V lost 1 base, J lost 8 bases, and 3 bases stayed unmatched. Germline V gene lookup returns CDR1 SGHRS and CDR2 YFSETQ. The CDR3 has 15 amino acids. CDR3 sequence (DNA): TGCGCCAGCAGCTTGAGGACAGGGGGGGATTCACCCCTCCACTTT. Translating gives CASSLRTGGDSPLHF.

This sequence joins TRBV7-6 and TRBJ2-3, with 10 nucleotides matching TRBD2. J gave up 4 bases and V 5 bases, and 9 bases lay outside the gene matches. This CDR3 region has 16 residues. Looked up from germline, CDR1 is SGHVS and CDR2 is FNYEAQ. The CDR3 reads CASSKSVAGGADTQYF. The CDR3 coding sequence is TGTGCCAGCAGCAAATCCGTAGCGGGGGGTGCAGATACGCAGTATTTT.

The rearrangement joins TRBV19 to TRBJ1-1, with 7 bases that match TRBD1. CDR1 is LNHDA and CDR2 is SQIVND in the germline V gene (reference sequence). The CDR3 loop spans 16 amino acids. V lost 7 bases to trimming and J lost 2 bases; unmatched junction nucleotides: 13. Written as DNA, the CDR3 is TGTGCCAGTACCTATTCTGACAGGGTGACCAACACTGAAGCTTTCTTT. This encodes CASTYSDRVTNTEAFF.

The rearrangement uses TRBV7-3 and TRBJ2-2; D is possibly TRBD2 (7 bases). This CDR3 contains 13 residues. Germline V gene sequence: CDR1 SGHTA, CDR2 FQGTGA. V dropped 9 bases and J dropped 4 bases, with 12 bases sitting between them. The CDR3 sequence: CASKGGPTGELFF. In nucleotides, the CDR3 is TGTGCCAGTAAGGGGGGGCCCACCGGGGAGCTGTTTTTT.

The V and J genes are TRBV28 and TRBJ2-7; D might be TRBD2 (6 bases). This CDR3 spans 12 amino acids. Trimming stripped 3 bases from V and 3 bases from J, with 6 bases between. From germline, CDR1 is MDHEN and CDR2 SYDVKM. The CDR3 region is CASSLGLYEQYF. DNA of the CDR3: TGTGCCAGCAGTTTGGGACTCTACGAGCAGTACTTC.

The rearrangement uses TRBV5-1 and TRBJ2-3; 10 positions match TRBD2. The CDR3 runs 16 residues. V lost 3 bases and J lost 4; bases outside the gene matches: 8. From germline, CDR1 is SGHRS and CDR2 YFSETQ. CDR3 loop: CASSSDSGGQADTQYF. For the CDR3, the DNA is TGCGCCAGCAGCTCGGATAGCGGGGGGCAGGCAGATACGCAGTATTTT.

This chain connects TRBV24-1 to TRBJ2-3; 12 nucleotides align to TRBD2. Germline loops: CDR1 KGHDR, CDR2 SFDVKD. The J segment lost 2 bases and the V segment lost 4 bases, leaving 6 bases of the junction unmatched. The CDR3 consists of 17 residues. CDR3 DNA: TGTGCCACCAGTGACTGGGGACTAGCGGGTTCCACAGATACGCAGTATTTT. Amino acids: CATSDWGLAGSTDTQYF.

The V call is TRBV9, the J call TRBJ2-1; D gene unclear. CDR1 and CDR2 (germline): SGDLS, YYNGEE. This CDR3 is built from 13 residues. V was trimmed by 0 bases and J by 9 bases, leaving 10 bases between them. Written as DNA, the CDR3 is TGTGCCAGCAGCGTAGCTCGTTCTAGTGAGCAGTTCTTC. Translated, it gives CASSVARSSEQFF.

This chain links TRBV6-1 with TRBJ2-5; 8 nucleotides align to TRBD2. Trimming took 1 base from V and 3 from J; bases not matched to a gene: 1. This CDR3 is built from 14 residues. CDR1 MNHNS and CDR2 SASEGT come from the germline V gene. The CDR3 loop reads CASSEGTSKETQYF. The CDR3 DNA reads TGTGCCAGCAGTGAAGGGACTAGCAAAGAGACCCAGTACTTC.

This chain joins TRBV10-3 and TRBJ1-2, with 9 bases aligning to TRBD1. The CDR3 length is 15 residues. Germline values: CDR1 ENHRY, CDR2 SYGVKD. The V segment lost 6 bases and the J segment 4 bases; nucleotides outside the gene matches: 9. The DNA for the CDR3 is TGTGCCATCAGCGGGAGTGACAGGGGGTCCTATGGCTACACCTTC. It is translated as CAISGSDRGSYGYTF.

This CDR3 reads CASSMDSYGYTF. The CDR3 DNA reads TGTGCCAGCAGCATGGACAGTTATGGCTACACCTTC. This chain links TRBV5-4 with TRBJ1-2; D is perhaps TRBD1 (6 bases). Looked up from germline, CDR1 is SGHNT and CDR2 is YYREEE (reference sequence). V lost 4 bases, J lost 5 bases, and 9 bases lay in between. The CDR3 length is 12 residues.

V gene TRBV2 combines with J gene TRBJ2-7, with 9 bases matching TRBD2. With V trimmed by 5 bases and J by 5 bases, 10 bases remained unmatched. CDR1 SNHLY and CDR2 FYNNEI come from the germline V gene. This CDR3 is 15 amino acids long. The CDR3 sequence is CASSYLLAGRDEQYF. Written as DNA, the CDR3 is TGTGCCAGCAGTTATCTTCTAGCGGGACGCGACGAGCAGTACTTC.

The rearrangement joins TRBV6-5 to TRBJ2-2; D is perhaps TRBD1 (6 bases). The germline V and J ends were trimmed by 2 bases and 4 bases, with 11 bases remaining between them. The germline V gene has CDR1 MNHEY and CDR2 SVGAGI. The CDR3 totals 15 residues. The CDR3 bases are TGTGCCAGCAGTTACGCACAGGGCGGCACCGGGGAGCTGTTTTTT. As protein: CASSYAQGGTGELFF.

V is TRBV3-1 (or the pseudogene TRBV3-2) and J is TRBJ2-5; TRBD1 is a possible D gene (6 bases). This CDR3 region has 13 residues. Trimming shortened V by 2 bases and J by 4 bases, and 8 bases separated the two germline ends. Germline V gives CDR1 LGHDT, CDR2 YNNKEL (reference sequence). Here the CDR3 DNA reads TGTGCCAGCAGCCAAAGGGGGTCAGAGACCCAGTACTTC. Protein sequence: CASSQRGSETQYF.

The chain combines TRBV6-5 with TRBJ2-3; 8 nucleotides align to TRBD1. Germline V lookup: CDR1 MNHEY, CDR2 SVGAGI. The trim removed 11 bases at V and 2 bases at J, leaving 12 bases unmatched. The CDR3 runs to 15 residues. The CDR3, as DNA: TGTGCCGCCTACCCGCCGACAGGGGCCACAGATACGCAGTATTTT. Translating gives CAAYPPTGATDTQYF.